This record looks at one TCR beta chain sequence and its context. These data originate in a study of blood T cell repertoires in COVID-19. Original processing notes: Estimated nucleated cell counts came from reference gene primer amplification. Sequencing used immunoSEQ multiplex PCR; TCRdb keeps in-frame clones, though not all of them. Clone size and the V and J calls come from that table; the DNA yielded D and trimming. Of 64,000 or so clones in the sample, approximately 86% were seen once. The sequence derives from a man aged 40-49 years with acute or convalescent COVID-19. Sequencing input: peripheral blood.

The CDR3 loop is CASSRKTGEQFF. CDR3 DNA: TGTGCCAGCAGCCGGAAGACGGGGGAGCAGTTCTTC. The chain combines TRBV12-3 or TRBV12-4 with TRBJ2-1; D possibly corresponds to TRBD2 (5 bases). This CDR3 spans 12 amino acids. V shed 6 bases and J shed 10 bases, with 13 bases lying between them.